What follows are 26 T cell receptor beta chains derived from one specimen sequenced in a study of blood T cell repertoires in COVID-19. Data came from immunoSEQ multiplex PCR; TCRdb stores just in-frame clones and leaves some out. The table shows approximately 250,000 clones, with approximately 85% occurring only once. Material: PBMCs or T cells enriched from blood (not recorded which). The receptors were sampled from a woman aged 45-59 years with acute COVID-19.

This chain joins TRBV6-5 and TRBJ1-2; D remains ambiguous. Germline lookup yields CDR1 MNHEY and CDR2 SVGAGI. V gave up 6 bases and J gave up 0 bases, with 14 bases separating them. The CDR3 consists of 15 residues. This chain's CDR3 is CASSDARNANYGYTF. DNA of the CDR3: TGTGCCAGCAGCGACGCCAGGAACGCTAACTATGGCTACACCTTC.

The chain has TRBV6-4 and TRBJ1-5; unclear D gene. V was trimmed by 3 bases and J by 6 bases, leaving 9 bases between them. Germline lookup yields CDR1 MRHNA and CDR2 SNTAGT. The CDR3 sequence is 13 residues long. The CDR3 DNA is TGTGCCAGCAGTGAGCAGGTTGCTCAGCCCCAGCATTTT. It is translated as CASSEQVAQPQHF.

V is TRBV7-3 and J is TRBJ2-7; TRBD1 aligns across 10 bases. J gave up 7 bases and V 4 bases, and 19 bases lay outside the gene matches. Germline CDR1 is SGHTA and CDR2 is FQGTGA. CDR3 length: 18 residues. The CDR3 DNA sequence: TGTGCCAGCAGCTACTCCCGGGACAGGGGCTGGGGTACGCGAGAGCAGTACTTC. Its protein is CASSYSRDRGWGTREQYF.

This clone was counted once. V usage is TRBV6-2 or TRBV6-3 and J usage is TRBJ1-1; 8 bases map to TRBD1. This CDR3 has 14 residues. The V gene's germline CDR1 is MNHEY and CDR2 SVGEGT. Trimming cost V 5 bases and J 6 bases; bases outside gene matches: 8. The CDR3 here is CASSHRQGPPEAFF. The CDR3 DNA sequence: TGTGCCAGCAGTCACCGACAGGGGCCGCCTGAAGCTTTCTTT.

The V gene is TRBV9, the J gene TRBJ1-1; D uncertain. Trimming took 0 bases from V and 3 from J, leaving 21 bases between them. The CDR3 is made up of 18 amino acids. Germline values: CDR1 SGDLS, CDR2 YYNGEE. The CDR3 loop is CASSVDPAGSHLDTEAFF. The CDR3 coding sequence is TGTGCCAGCAGCGTAGACCCCGCGGGGTCCCATTTGGACACTGAAGCTTTCTTT.

Notes on this clone: Different DNA sequences within this sample yield the same CDR3. The chain joins TRBV7-2 to TRBJ1-2, with 9 bases lining up with TRBD1. V lost 5 bases to trimming and J lost 1 base; unmatched junction nucleotides: 2. The CDR3 covers 14 residues. Germline V CDR1 and CDR2: SGHTA, FQGNSA. As DNA, the CDR3 is TGTGCCAGCAGCCCGGGACAGGGTAACTATGGCTACACCTTC. Protein product: CASSPGQGNYGYTF.

The CDR3 nucleotides read TGTGCCTGGAGTACAGGCAGCGGGACAACAGATACGCAGTATTTT. The encoded protein is CAWSTGSGTTDTQYF. V gene TRBV30 combines with J gene TRBJ2-3, with D possibly being TRBD2 (7 bases). Trimming shortened V by 2 bases and J by 3 bases, and 15 bases separated the two germline ends. The CDR3 runs 15 residues. Germline V lookup: CDR1 GTSNPN, CDR2 SVGIG (reference sequence).

This chain connects TRBV29-1 to TRBJ2-5; 11 positions match TRBD1. With V trimmed by 0 bases and J by 2 bases, 20 bases remained unmatched. The CDR3 contains 21 residues. CDR1 and CDR2 from the germline V gene are SQVTM and ANQGSEA. CDR3 in DNA: TGCAGCGTTGAAGATCTAACTGGGACAGGGGGTACAAGGGTGGTGCAAGAGACCCAGTACTTC. It is translated as CSVEDLTGTGGTRVVQETQYF. Full variable domain (missing parts from reference TRBV29-1 and TRBJ2-5): SAVISQKPSRDICQRGTSLTIQCQVDSQVTMMFWYRQQPGQSLTLIATANQGSEATYESGFVIDKFPISRPNLTFSTLTVSNMSPEDSSIYLCSVEDLTGTGGTRVVQETQYFGPGTRLLVL.

J is TRBJ1-1 and V is TRBV6-5; D is possibly TRBD1 (6 bases). Between the trimmed V and J ends, which lost 1 base and 2 bases, there was a span of 11 bases. Germline V gene lookup returns CDR1 MNHEY and CDR2 SVGAGI. This CDR3 comprises 15 residues. CDR3 sequence (DNA): TGTGCCAGCAGTTACTGGGCAGGGGATAACACTGAAGCTTTCTTT. Encoded protein: CASSYWAGDNTEAFF.

The chain uses TRBV5-6 and TRBJ1-4; 8 bases match TRBD1. Trimming removed 4 bases from V and 7 bases from J; junction bases left unmatched: 6. CDR1 SGHDT and CDR2 YYEEEE come from the germline V gene. CDR3 length equals 14 residues. This chain's CDR3 is CASSVDREGEKLFF. CDR3 in DNA: TGTGCCAGCAGCGTGGACAGGGAGGGTGAAAAACTGTTTTTT.

The sample holds one count of this clone. This same CDR3 is encoded by further DNA sequences in the sample. J is TRBJ1-1 and V is TRBV7-9; 7 nucleotides align to TRBD1. The CDR3 runs 14 residues. The V gene's germline CDR1 is SEHNR and CDR2 FQNEAQ (reference sequence). The ends lost 5 bases at V and 2 bases at J; junction bases unmatched: 5. For the CDR3, the DNA is TGTGCCAGCAGCCCCCGGACAGGCAACACTGAAGCTTTCTTT. Translating it yields CASSPRTGNTEAFF.

The rearrangement links TRBV10-3 to TRBJ2-3, with TRBD2 as a possible D gene (6 bases). The CDR3 sequence is 14 residues long. Looked up from germline, CDR1 is ENHRY and CDR2 is SYGVKD. Trimming shortened V by 7 bases and J by 2 bases, and 13 bases separated the two germline ends. The CDR3 region is CAIMPGLDTDTQYF. CDR3 nucleotides: TGTGCCATCATGCCGGGACTGGACACAGATACGCAGTATTTT.

The chain joins TRBV19 to TRBJ1-2; the D is unclear. This CDR3 has 14 amino acids. Trimming took 5 bases from V and 2 from J, leaving 12 bases between them. Germline CDR1 LNHDA, CDR2 SQIVND (reference sequence). CDR3 coding DNA: TGTGCCAGTAGTGCTCCCCGGGAAAACTATGGCTACACCTTC. The encoded protein is CASSAPRENYGYTF.

The V gene is TRBV7-9, the J gene TRBJ1-2; maybe TRBD1 (6 bases). CDR1 is SEHNR, CDR2 FQNEAQ, per germline (reference sequence). With 1 base removed from V and 6 bases from J, the gap between germline ends came to 15 bases. The CDR3 totals 15 residues. The CDR3 loop is CASSLESGRGNGYTF. The CDR3 DNA follows: TGTGCCAGCAGCTTAGAATCCGGAAGGGGGAATGGCTACACCTTC.

The gene calls are TRBV6-5 and TRBJ1-1; 7 nucleotides match TRBD1. From germline, CDR1 is MNHEY and CDR2 SVGAGI. V trimming: 0 bases; J trimming: 11 bases; junction bases outside the gene matches: 3. The CDR3 has 12 residues. Here the CDR3 DNA reads TGTGCCAGCAGTTACTCGGGACAGACGGCTTTCTTT. Protein product: CASSYSGQTAFF.

The sample holds one count of this clone. The chain has TRBV7-2 and TRBJ1-5; 7 positions match TRBD1. Germline assignment: CDR1 SGHTA and CDR2 FQGNSA. The CDR3 is 13 amino acids. The J segment lost 8 bases and the V segment lost 6 bases, leaving 7 bases of the junction unmatched. CDR3 in DNA: TGTGCCAGCAGTCCAGGGGGGACGGAGCCCCAGCATTTT. Encoded protein: CASSPGGTEPQHF.

The rearrangement links TRBV19 to TRBJ2-7, with 8 positions matching TRBD1. Germline lookup yields CDR1 LNHDA and CDR2 SQIVND (reference sequence). V shed 4 bases, J shed 4 bases, and the junction held 6 bases outside the gene matches. There are 14 residues in the CDR3. The chain's CDR3 is CASSTTGVVYEQYF. The CDR3 coding sequence is TGTGCCAGTAGTACGACAGGGGTTGTATACGAGCAGTACTTC.

The genes are TRBV9 and TRBJ2-2; D is possibly TRBD1 (6 bases). V lost 0 bases and J 5 bases, leaving 11 bases between the germline ends. The CDR3 is 15 residues long. Germline V CDR1 and CDR2: SGDLS, YYNGEE. CDR3 residues: CASSVVLGGTGELFF. For the CDR3, the DNA is TGTGCCAGCAGCGTAGTCTTAGGGGGTACCGGGGAGCTGTTTTTT.

The count of this clone is one. This chain's CDR3 is CASSSSGGTFQETQYF. CDR3 DNA sequence: TGTGCCAGCAGCTCTAGCGGGGGGACTTTCCAAGAGACCCAGTACTTC. V and J are TRBV2 and TRBJ2-5; 11 nucleotides line up with TRBD2. CDR3 length: 16 amino acids. Looked up from germline, CDR1 is SNHLY and CDR2 is FYNNEI. Unmatched junction bases numbered 7, after V lost 6 bases and J lost 1 base.

The chain has TRBV19 and TRBJ1-2; the match to TRBD1 covers 11 bases. Germline trimming cut 5 bases from V and 4 bases from J; bases unmatched to any gene: 6. CDR1 is LNHDA, CDR2 SQIVND, per germline (reference sequence). The CDR3 totals 15 residues. CDR3 DNA: TGTGCCAGTAGTTCCTGGGACAGGGGGACCTATGGCTACACCTTC. This gives the protein CASSSWDRGTYGYTF.

The CDR3 reads CASRAEEVSNQPQHF. In DNA, the CDR3 is TGTGCCAGCAGAGCTGAAGAAGTTAGCAATCAGCCCCAGCATTTT. The chain combines TRBV7-8 with TRBJ1-5; D gene unclear. The CDR3 extends over 15 amino acids. Germline V gives CDR1 SGHVS, CDR2 FQNEAQ. Trimming removed 6 bases at V and 0 bases at J, with 12 bases between.

This clone turned up a few times. This chain uses TRBV25-1 with TRBJ1-4; no clear D. The CDR3 runs 11 residues. Germline assignment: CDR1 MGHDK and CDR2 SYGVNS. The ends were cut back, 5 bases at V and 13 bases at J, with 11 bases in the middle. CDR3 bases: TGTGCCAGCAGTAATGAGCATAGACTGTTTTTT. Translating gives CASSNEHRLFF.

The CDR3 here is CASSESTRNYGYTF. CDR3 nucleotides: TGTGCCAGCAGTGAGTCGACACGGAACTATGGCTACACCTTC. V is TRBV6-1 and J is TRBJ1-2; D remains ambiguous. Germline V gene sequence: CDR1 MNHNS, CDR2 SASEGT. Trimming pared 3 bases from V and 2 bases from J, leaving 10 bases between. This CDR3 is built from 14 residues.

This chain's CDR3 is CASSQDRVETQYF. The CDR3 nucleotides are TGTGCCAGCTCACAGGACAGGGTAGAGACCCAGTACTTC. The chain combines TRBV18 with TRBJ2-5, with 8 nucleotides matching TRBD1. The CDR3 contains 13 residues. J gave up 4 bases and V 4 bases, and 2 bases lay outside the gene matches. The germline V gene encodes CDR1 KGHSH and CDR2 LQKENI.

The chain uses TRBV5-1 and TRBJ2-2; 10 nucleotides match TRBD2. Germline values: CDR1 SGHRS, CDR2 YFSETQ. Trimming removed 4 bases from V and 5 bases from J; junction bases left unmatched: 5. This CDR3 has 15 residues. The CDR3 here is CASSPGTSVTGELFF. The CDR3 DNA follows: TGCGCCAGCAGCCCTGGGACTAGCGTAACCGGGGAGCTGTTTTTT. The full variable domain, its missing parts supplied by reference TRBV5-1 and TRBJ2-2, is KAGVTQTPRYLIKTRGQQVTLSCSPISGHRSVSWYQQTPGQGLQFLFEYFSETQRNKGNFPGRFSGRQFSNSRSEMNVSTLELGDSALYLCASSPGTSVTGELFFGEGSRLTVL.

The CDR3 spells CASSVDEGGYEQYF. The CDR3, as DNA: TGTGCCAGCAGCGTAGATGAAGGGGGCTACGAGCAGTACTTC. This sequence joins TRBV9 and TRBJ2-7; maybe TRBD1 (6 bases). Germline values: CDR1 SGDLS, CDR2 YYNGEE. Deletions cut 0 bases from V and 3 bases from J, with 10 bases between. This CDR3 has 14 amino acids.